Below are 25 T cell receptor beta chains sequenced from a single sample in a study of tumor-infiltrating lymphocytes in oesophageal squamous cell carcinoma. MiXCR was run by TCRdb on the PCR reads, yielding one entry per CDR3 protein. The data hold approximately 20,000 distinct CDR3 sequences, with 40% to 50% observed a single time. Sequencing used esophageal tumor tissue. The receptors derive from a male donor with esophageal squamous cell carcinoma.

This clonotype has at least ten counts. The rearrangement joins TRBV27 to TRBJ2-1, with 9 bases that match TRBD1. Germline V gene lookup returns CDR1 MNHEY and CDR2 SMNVEV (reference sequence). The CDR3 runs 15 residues. The V and J ends lost 6 bases and 3 bases, in that order; junction bases with no gene match: 6. CDR3 nucleotides: TGTGCCAGCAGGAACAGGGGGCGTTTCTACAATGAGCAGTTCTTC. This codes for CASRNRGRFYNEQFF.

The rearrangement joins TRBV18 to TRBJ2-3, with 8 bases that match TRBD1. The tail of the sequence fits TRBJ2-7 better, so the J call may be wrong. The CDR3 runs 12 residues. Germline assignment: CDR1 KGHSH and CDR2 LQKENI. The CDR3 loop reads CASSPDRAEQYF. CDR3 bases: TGTGCCAGCTCACCGGACAGGGCCGAGCAGTACTTC.

This clonotype has a handful of counts. The rearrangement uses TRBV11-2 and TRBJ2-7; D perhaps matches TRBD2 (5 bases). Per germline, CDR1 SGHAT and CDR2 FQNNGV. V was cut by 1 base and J by 7 bases, with 17 bases left in between. CDR3 length equals 15 residues. The CDR3 nucleotides read TGTGCCAGCAGCTTAGGAATCGGGAATTCCAATGAGCAGTACTTC. Its protein product is CASSLGIGNSNEQYF.

This clonotype occurred many times. One end of the junction varies from germline; a read error may be responsible. The rearrangement links TRBV7-2 to TRBJ2-5; 7 bases fit TRBD1. The V gene's germline CDR1 is SGHTA and CDR2 FQGNSA. This CDR3 is built from 15 residues. CDR3 region: CASSWGQSNDSPLHF. The CDR3, as DNA: TGTGCCAGCAGCTGGGGACAGTCGAACGATTCACCCCTCCACTTC.

This clonotype was detected ten times or more. The chain has TRBV10-1 and TRBJ2-7, with TRBD1 identical over 12 bases. J lost 3 bases, V lost 5 bases, and 11 bases had no gene match. The CDR3 is 17 amino acids. Per the germline V gene, CDR1 is WNHNN and CDR2 is SYGVQD (reference sequence). CDR3 in amino acids: CASSTGTGGDPFYEQYF. In DNA, the CDR3 is TGCGCCAGCAGTACCGGGACAGGGGGCGACCCCTTCTACGAGCAGTACTTC.

The chain employs TRBV29-1 and TRBJ2-5; 15 nucleotides agree with TRBD2. This CDR3 region has 16 residues. Germline loops: CDR1 SQVTM, CDR2 ANQGSEA. Germline trimming cut 6 bases from V and 11 bases from J; bases unmatched to any gene: 16. The CDR3 loop reads CSVAGTSGGREDEQYF. DNA of the CDR3: TGCAGCGTCGCTGGGACTAGCGGGGGGAGGGAGGATGAGCAGTACTTC.

Note on this clonotype: This likely comes from a read error, as the CDR3 has no conserved phenylalanine or tryptophan at its end. It is unclear where the CDR3 begins or ends on the DNA, so no DNA is shown, and the CDR3 is as TCRdb lists it. The rearrangement links TRBV6-1 to TRBJ2-3; TRBD2 reflects the table's D call only, with no check against the DNA. Per germline, CDR1 MNHNS and CDR2 SASEGT. Termini included, the CDR3 measures 21 amino acids. The CDR3 sequence: CASSECGTSGRASCASSTLGT.

The chain has TRBV7-8 and TRBJ2-3; D remains unclear. CDR1 is SGHVS, CDR2 FQNEAQ, per germline. This CDR3 is built from 12 residues. The V gene lost 4 bases and the J gene lost 6 bases, with 8 bases spanning the gap. In DNA form, the CDR3 reads TGTGCCAGCAGCTCACCTACGGATACGCAGTATTTT. It specifies CASSSPTDTQYF.

This clonotype was detected many times. The chain recombines TRBV7-9 with TRBJ2-7; tentatively, D is TRBD1 (5 bases). The CDR3 is made up of 13 amino acids. Trimming removed 2 bases at V and 11 bases at J, with 16 bases between. The germline CDR1 and CDR2 sequences are SEHNR and FQNEAQ (reference sequence). CDR3 in DNA: TGTGCCAGCAGCTTACAGACAGCCACTCCCGAGTACTTC. Translated, it gives CASSLQTATPEYF.

This clonotype was seen repeatedly, ten times or more. A much bigger clone sits one base away, suggesting this may be a read error. The V call is TRBV28, the J call TRBJ2-1, with 12 bases aligning to TRBD2. The J call is in doubt because the DNA end fits TRBJ2-7 better. Per the germline V gene, CDR1 is MDHEN and CDR2 is SYDVKM. This CDR3 has 15 residues. The CDR3, as DNA: TGTGCCAGCAGACGGACTAGCGGGATGGCTGATGAGCAGTACTTC. Translating gives CASRRTSGMADEQYF.

V and J are TRBV7-3 and TRBJ2-3, with D possibly TRBD1 on 6 matching bases. V was trimmed by 5 bases and J by 1 base, leaving 10 bases between them. Per the germline V gene, CDR1 is SGHTA and CDR2 is FQGTGA. The CDR3 totals 14 residues. CDR3 DNA sequence: TGTGCCAGCAGCCTGACAGGAGGCACAGATACGCAGTATTTT. Translating gives CASSLTGGTDTQYF.

V usage is TRBV6-1 and J usage is TRBJ2-3; TRBD1 aligns across 8 bases. Germline CDR1 MNHNS, CDR2 SASEGT. The CDR3 is 16 residues long. The trim removed 0 bases at V and 5 bases at J, leaving 7 bases unmatched. Here the CDR3 reads CASSEAVDRAVDTQYF. CDR3 bases: TGTGCCAGCAGTGAAGCTGTGGACAGGGCGGTAGATACGCAGTATTTT.

The chain employs TRBV12-3 or TRBV12-4 and TRBJ2-7; 11 positions agree with TRBD2. The assigned J gene may be wrong: the sequence end matches TRBJ2-1 better. The CDR3 is 16 residues long. The CDR3 coding sequence is TGTGCCAGCACTTCCGCCTATAGCGGGAGGGGTGATGAGCAGTTCTTC. Its translation: CASTSAYSGRGDEQFF.

Ten or more counts support this clonotype. The final CDR3 position lacks the conserved phenylalanine or tryptophan, pointing to a likely read error. Because the CDR3's place on the DNA is in doubt, the DNA is left out and the CDR3 is given as listed by TCRdb. V and J are TRBV12-3 or TRBV12-4 and TRBJ2-3; whether TRBD2, the table's D call, matches the DNA was not checked. Ends included, the CDR3 has 8 residues. CDR3 amino acids: CANPPRIV.

This clonotype was detected ten times or more. The chain combines TRBV5-1 with TRBJ1-2, with D perhaps TRBD1 (6 bases). The CDR3 length is 16 residues. V lost 8 bases, J lost 4 bases, and 24 bases lay in between. Per the germline V gene, CDR1 is SGHRS and CDR2 is YFSETQ. CDR3 sequence reads: CASNEGLGGSRYGYTF. The CDR3 DNA reads as TGCGCCAGTAATGAGGGGCTCGGGGGCTCCCGCTATGGCTACACCTTC.

In this sample, this clonotype turned up many times. The chain employs TRBV12-3 or TRBV12-4 and TRBJ2-3, with TRBD2 identical over 11 bases. V was pared by 5 bases and J by 3 bases, with 4 bases of the junction left unmatched. The CDR3 covers 15 residues. The DNA for the CDR3 is TGTGCCAGCAGTCCTAGCGGGAGGAAGACAGATACGCAGTATTTT. Its translation is CASSPSGRKTDTQYF.

In its sample, this clonotype was seen many times. The gene calls are TRBV19 and TRBJ1-4; D gene unclear. The CDR3 is made up of 13 amino acids. The ends were cut back, 3 bases at V and 7 bases at J, with 9 bases in the middle. Germline V gene sequence: CDR1 LNHDA, CDR2 SQIVND (reference sequence). The CDR3 bases are TGTGCCAGTAGTATCGTGGACGGTGAAAAACTGTTTTTT. It specifies CASSIVDGEKLFF.

The table lists this clonotype with a few counts. Here the CDR3 DNA reads TGTGCCAGCAGCTTGGTAGCTGGGGCCAACGTCCTGACTTTC. This sequence encodes CASSLVAGANVLTF. This chain uses TRBV7-3 with TRBJ2-6; D is uncertain. V dropped 3 bases and J dropped 2 bases, with 5 bases sitting between them. This CDR3 contains 14 residues. Germline V gene data show CDR1 as SGHTA and CDR2 as FQGTGA.

In its sample, this clonotype was seen once. J is TRBJ1-1 and V is TRBV7-3; 7 bases agree with TRBD1. Germline CDR1 and CDR2: SGHTA and FQGTGA. V shed 4 bases and J 3 bases; nucleotides not matched to a gene: 2. The CDR3 totals 13 residues. CDR3 in amino acids: CASSWTGDTEAFF. The CDR3 DNA reads TGTGCCAGCAGCTGGACAGGCGACACTGAAGCTTTCTTT. Complete variable domain (other parts from reference TRBV7-3 and TRBJ1-1): GAGVSQTPSNKVTEKGKYVELRCDPISGHTALYWYRQSLGQGPEFLIYFQGTGAADDSGLPNDRFFAVRPEGSVSTLKIQRTERGDSAVYLCASSWTGDTEAFFGQGTRLTVV.

This rearrangement joins TRBV7-2 to TRBJ2-5; 9 nucleotides match TRBD2. The end of the DNA aligns better with TRBJ2-1, so the J call may be wrong. Germline CDR1 SGHTA, CDR2 FQGNSA. This CDR3 is built from 18 residues. The CDR3 region is CASSSRRSIAGEGETQFF. CDR3 bases: TGTGCCAGCAGCTCCAGGCGGTCCATAGCGGGAGAGGGAGAGACCCAGTTCTTC.

Comment on this clonotype: Because it lacks the conserved phenylalanine or tryptophan at the end, this CDR3 is likely a read error. The chain couples TRBV12-3 or TRBV12-4 to TRBJ2-3; perhaps D is TRBD1 or TRBD2 (5 bases each). The CDR3 length is 13 residues. V was shortened by 3 bases and J by 4 bases, with 8 bases between the two germline ends. CDR3 residues: CASSFQGADTQYS. DNA for the CDR3: TGTGCCAGCAGTTTTCAGGGAGCAGATACGCAGTATTCT.

This clonotype was counted ten times or more. The chain has TRBV6-1 and TRBJ2-7, with D hard to call. V was clipped by 8 bases and J by 0 bases, with 11 bases between them. Germline CDR1 reads MNHNS; CDR2 reads SASEGT. The CDR3 is 13 amino acids. The chain's CDR3 is CASAFSSSYEQYF. The CDR3 region has the DNA TGTGCCAGCGCGTTTTCGAGCTCCTACGAGCAGTACTTC.

The chain recombines TRBV11-2 with TRBJ2-2, with 8 bases lining up with TRBD2. This CDR3 spans 17 amino acids. CDR1 SGHAT and CDR2 FQNNGV come from the germline V gene. Trimming at V came to 5 bases and at J to 7 bases, leaving 15 bases not matched to a gene. The CDR3 loop reads CASSKLAARDGGGELFF. CDR3 bases: TGTGCCAGCAGCAAACTAGCGGCGCGTGACGGCGGCGGGGAGCTGTTTTTT. Drawing the rest from reference TRBV11-2 and TRBJ2-2, the complete variable domain is EAGVAQSPRYKIIEKRQSVAFWCNPISGHATLYWYQQILGQGPKLLIQFQNNGVVDDSQLPKDRFSAERLKGVDSTLKIQPAKLEDSAVYLCASSKLAARDGGGELFFGEGSRLTVL.

In this sample, this clonotype turned up many times. V is TRBV28 and J is TRBJ1-1; 11 bases are a match to TRBD1. The CDR3 totals 13 residues. V lost 6 bases, J lost 6 bases, and 3 bases stayed unmatched. Germline CDR1 reads MDHEN; CDR2 reads SYDVKM. CDR3: CASRWGQGAEAFF. Written as DNA, the CDR3 is TGTGCCAGCAGATGGGGACAGGGGGCTGAAGCTTTCTTT.

This clonotype has at least ten counts. The rearrangement joins TRBV5-8 to TRBJ2-1; possible D gene TRBD1, 8 bases. Gene TRBJ2-7 matches the end of the DNA better, so the J call may be wrong. Germline V gives CDR1 SGHTS, CDR2 YDEGEE. The CDR3 consists of 15 residues. The CDR3 sequence is CASSLYRGGTYEQYF. The CDR3 DNA reads TGTGCCAGCAGCTTGTACAGGGGGGGGACCTACGAGCAGTACTTC.